This paragraph covers one TCR beta chain sequence. This sample is part of a study of chemoradiotherapy in HPV16-positive cancers. TCRdb's copy holds only in-frame clones and misses some; the assay was immunoSEQ multiplex PCR. The sample contains approximately 8,200 clones, 70% to 85% of which appear only once. The CDR3 has 13 amino acids. Germline V gene lookup returns CDR1 SNHLY and CDR2 FYNNEI. V was trimmed by 8 bases and J by 3 bases, leaving 11 bases between them. The material was blood, obtained from a patient who underwent chemoradiotherapy. The receptor was derived from a human donor with HPV-associated anogenital cancer. V gene TRBV2 combines with J gene TRBJ2-1, with D uncertain. CDR3 residues: CASGSTNYNEQFF. CDR3 nucleotides: TGTGCCAGCGGTTCCACAAACTACAATGAGCAGTTCTTC.